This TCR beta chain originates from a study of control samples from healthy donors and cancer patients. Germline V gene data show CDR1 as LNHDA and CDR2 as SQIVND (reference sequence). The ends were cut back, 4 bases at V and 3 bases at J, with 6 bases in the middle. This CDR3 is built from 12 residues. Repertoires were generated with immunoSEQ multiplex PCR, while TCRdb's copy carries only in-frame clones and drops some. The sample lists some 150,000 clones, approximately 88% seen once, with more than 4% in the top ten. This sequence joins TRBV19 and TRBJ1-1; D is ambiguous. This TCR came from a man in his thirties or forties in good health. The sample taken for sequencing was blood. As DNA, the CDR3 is TGTGCCAGTAGTACAGGAGACACTGAAGCTTTCTTT. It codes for CASSTGDTEAFF.